What follows is one TCR beta chain and its context. This clonotype showed up just a few times. The antigen it binds to is not known. One base away there is no much larger clone; base qualities are not given. The sample originates from a study of T cells in Graves' hyperthyroidism and ophthalmopathy (dated by TCRdb to about 2019). About the full investigation: Peripheral blood was collected at initial diagnosis, before any treatment. Following sampling, methimazole starting at 30 mg daily was given to hyperthyroidism patients, and high-dose intravenous methylprednisolone was given to ophthalmopathy patients. According to the paper, TCR Vbeta CDR3 sequencing was carried out on 135 peripheral blood samples, which came from under 50 ophthalmopathy, 75 or so hyperthyroidism and approximately 17 progressor patients. For training and testing, the 100 or so patients in the discovery cohort were randomly divided in a 7:3 ratio. To identify distinguishing TCR V-J signatures, a discovery cohort of some 99 patients was used, comprising roughly 45 with Graves' ophthalmopathy and under 60 with stable Graves' hyperthyroidism. In addition, the study compared T-cell repertoires in thyroid tissue and in blood from six Graves' hyperthyroidism patients. Prospective prediction of ophthalmopathy was tested in an independent validation cohort consisting of roughly 19 hyperthyroidism patients and around 17 patients who later progressed to ophthalmopathy.

Points the paper makes about the study in general: No statistical method was used to set the sample size in advance, and investigators knew the group allocation. A model built on a 13 V-J signature distinguished ophthalmopathy from stable hyperthyroidism, reaching roughly 88% sensitivity and under 84% specificity in cross-validation and 80%/75% in testing. In validation, the model predicted progression to ophthalmopathy a median of around six months before onset, with roughly 68% sensitivity and 72.22% specificity. Blood samples also contained most of the expanded thyroid clonotypes (frequency above 0.001), which suggests that blood repertoires may reflect thyroid immune responses.

The TCR beta CDR3 regions were amplified from the RNA transcripts. For the first round of RT-PCR on the TCR CDR3, the HTBI primer set was used together with the Qiagen OneStep RT-PCR kit. The libraries were constructed in a second round of multiplex PCR and then size-selected and purified. Sequencing of the libraries was done on an Illumina HiSeq2000 using paired-end 100 bp reads. The study's own analysis went as follows. Raw data were processed with SOAPnuke, discarding reads with adapters, uncalled bases, mean Phred below 15, or no exact constant-primer or identifier match. High-quality paired reads were merged using COPE v1.2.5, and each unique nucleotide sequence was defined as a clonotype. Clonotypes were aligned to IMGT TRBV, TRBD and TRBJ reference segments using MiTCR v1.1. Only V-J combinations with frequency above 0.0001, covering approximately 99% of repertoires, were analysed. The TCS score was defined as the ratio of F50 (clonal expansion) to E x V (chaos), calculated using BLOSUM62-based TCRdist between CDR3 peptides within each V-J. Welch's t-statistics and random forest reduced around 510 V-J features to 10 to 15, which were used in a naive Bayes classifier (R e1071). TCRdb's own reprocessing of the public reads used fastp at Q25 and MiXCR and kept productive beta chains. One record per CDR3 amino acid sequence lists the most common genes and DNA. These V and J calls are TCRdb output, not the study's own analysis. The sample yields about 700,000 distinct CDR3 sequences; approximately 15% were counted once. The ten largest clones represent roughly 10% of the sample.

Stable Graves' hyperthyroidism was defined as the absence of progression to ophthalmopathy over 18 months of follow-up. The hyperthyroidism patients were between 18 and 65 years old and newly diagnosed, with a disease duration of less than 2 months. Patients with uncontrolled infections, other autoimmune diseases, pregnancy or lactation were excluded. Diagnoses were established on the basis of clinical symptoms, serum thyroxine and TRAb, thyroid ultrasound, and orbital computed tomography. PBMCs were isolated from about 9 ml of fresh peripheral blood by Ficoll-Paque density gradient centrifugation. Trizol reagent was used to extract total RNA, and RNA quality was then checked on an Agilent 2100 Bioanalyzer. Sequenced material: blood. The receptor was derived from a woman younger than 35 with Graves' hyperthyroidism.

The sequenced DNA: TGCAGCGTTGCCCGGGGCGGGACTGAAGCTTTCTTT. This codes for CSVARGGTEAFF. In this chain, TRBV29-1 is recombined with TRBJ1-1, with TRBD1 as a weak D call on 5 bases. Its CDR3 holds 12 amino acids, cysteine through phenylalanine. The kept DNA is CDR3 alone, 36 bases in frame from the first base. Per the germline V gene, SQVTM is the CDR1 and ANQGSEA is the CDR2. V is shortened by 4 bases, J by 5 bases, and the region joining them spans 11 bases. Extended through the reference TRBV29-1 and TRBJ1-1 proteins, this CDR3 yields the full variable domain: SAVISQKPSRDICQRGTSLTIQCQVDSQVTMMFWYRQQPGQSLTLIATANQGSEATYESGFVIDKFPISRPNLTFSTLTVSNMSPEDSSIYLCSVARGGTEAFFGQGTRLTVV.